This T cell receptor (beta chain) was recovered during a study of somatic mutations in cytotoxic T cells in rheumatoid arthritis. About the research overall: Purity of nearly 100% was reached when some V beta antibody-stained T-cell populations were flow-sorted, including V beta1+ cells sequenced for TCRB.

Notes on this clone: Its antigen is undetermined.

The assay was immunoSEQ multiplex PCR, and TCRdb's table has in-frame clones only and misses some. The data contain some 11,000 clones, 79% of them singletons. Study-wide findings and caveats: In about an eighth of the roughly 60 patients, the largest CD8+ clone exceeded 20% of CD8+ cells.

V was cut by 3 bases and J by 5 bases, with 11 bases left in between. The CDR3 sequence is 14 residues long. From germline, CDR1 is SGDLS and CDR2 YYNGEE. The material sequenced was CD8+ T cells sorted from blood. The clonotype comes from an adult with rheumatoid arthritis. The rearrangement joins TRBV9 to TRBJ2-2, with D tentatively TRBD1 (6 bases). The CDR3 region has the DNA TGTGCCAGCAGCGGAGTACAGGGAACCGGGGAGCTGTTTTTT. Its protein is CASSGVQGTGELFF.